This is a list of T cell receptor beta chains from one sample in a study of blood T cell repertoires in COVID-19. Sequencing was performed with immunoSEQ multiplex PCR; in TCRdb, only in-frame clones are kept and a portion is missing. The sample consists of approximately 280,000 clones, over 85% of them appearing once. Sequenced input: PBMCs or T cells enriched from blood (not recorded which). The source of these receptors is an older woman who had recovered from COVID-19. The CDR3 runs from the conserved cysteine through the conserved F or W. D genes are given only for firm matches. Rows may omit the clone size; those that give it use once, few, many or a size class.

- TRBJ2-7 TRBD1 TRBV9 CASSGTGTGGTEQYF TGTGCCAGCAGCGGTACTGGGACAGGGGGAACCGAGCAGTACTTC
- TRBJ1-6 - TRBV6-5 CASSSRDFESPLHF TGTGCCAGCAGTTCCCGGGATTTTGAATCACCCCTCCACTTT
- TRBJ2-7 TRBD1 TRBV5-4 CASSPGQGPYEQYF TGTGCCAGCAGCCCTGGACAGGGGCCCTACGAGCAGTACTTC
- TRBJ2-1 - TRBV7-3 CASSPSGLSYNEQFF TGTGCCAGCAGCCCCTCCGGACTCTCCTACAATGAGCAGTTCTTC
- TRBJ2-1 TRBD1 TRBV5-6 CASSQLDRDPRFYNEQFF TGTGCCAGCAGCCAGTTGGACAGGGACCCGCGCTTCTACAATGAGCAGTTCTTC
few TRBJ1-5 - TRBV2 CASSGRGSSNQPQHF TGTGCCAGCAGTGGTCGGGGGTCAAGCAATCAGCCCCAGCATTTT
- TRBJ2-3 - TRBV28 CASSLPGTAAGDTQYF TGTGCCAGCAGTTTACCCGGGACTGCTGCAGGAGATACGCAGTATTTT
- TRBJ1-3 TRBD1 TRBV27 CASSLKGAGGNTIYF TGTGCCAGCAGTTTGAAGGGGGCGGGTGGAAACACCATATATTTT
- TRBJ1-2 TRBD1 TRBV19 CASRRQGSIYGYTF TGTGCCAGTAGAAGACAGGGGAGTATCTATGGCTACACCTTC
- TRBJ2-1 TRBD2 TRBV2 CASMAQREEFEQFF TGTGCCAGCATGGCCCAGCGGGAGGAGTTTGAGCAGTTCTTC
few TRBJ2-7 TRBD2 TRBV12-5 CASALGLAGGYEQYF TGTGCTAGTGCCCTCGGACTAGCGGGAGGGTACGAGCAGTACTTC
once TRBJ2-7 TRBD1 TRBV23-1 CASPLRGAGTGAYEQYF TGCGCCAGCCCGCTCCGCGGGGCCGGGACAGGGGCCTACGAGCAGTACTTC
- TRBJ2-7 TRBD1 TRBV28 CASSRLWDRSF TGTGCCAGCAGCCGTTTGTGGGACAGAAGCTTC
- TRBJ1-6 TRBD1 TRBV27 CASSSIIGTVNSPLHF TGTGCCAGCAGTTCAATCATCGGGACAGTCAATTCACCCCTCCACTTT
- TRBJ2-3 - TRBV7-2 CASSDWSTSTDTQYF TGTGCCAGCAGTGACTGGTCGACTAGCACAGATACGCAGTATTTT
- TRBJ2-1 - TRBV5-1 CASSLTPMDTSSYNEQFF TGCGCCAGCAGCCTAACCCCCATGGACACCAGCTCCTACAATGAGCAGTTCTTC
- TRBJ1-5 - TRBV28 CASMSGGRAYNQPQHF TGTGCCAGCATGTCGGGGGGACGGGCGTACAATCAGCCCCAGCATTTT
once TRBJ2-7 - TRBV27 CASRTLRIEYF TGTGCCAGCCGGACTCTTAGGATAGAGTACTTC
- TRBJ1-4 - TRBV5-1 CASSLSGWENEKLFF TGCGCCAGCAGCTTGAGCGGTTGGGAGAATGAAAAACTGTTTTTT
- TRBJ2-1 - TRBV27 CASSLWSSSNNEQFF TGTGCCAGCAGTTTATGGTCTAGCTCAAACAATGAGCAGTTCTTC
- TRBJ1-5 TRBD1 TRBV7-8 CASSLQGGSNQPQHF TGTGCCAGCAGCTTACAGGGGGGAAGCAATCAGCCCCAGCATTTT
- TRBJ1-5 - TRBV28 CASIKTGGPQHF TGTGCCAGCATCAAAACCGGGGGGCCCCAGCATTTT
- TRBJ1-2 TRBD1 TRBV11-3 CASSLEGIGRGRPPHYGYTF TGTGCCAGCAGCTTAGAGGGCATTGGCAGGGGGCGGCCTCCCCACTATGGCTACACCTTC
- TRBJ1-6 - TRBV15 CATTMSSYNSPLHF TGTGCCACCACTATGAGCTCCTATAATTCACCCCTCCACTTT
- TRBJ2-1 TRBD2 TRBV7-6 CASSGGEGSSYNEQFF TGTGCCAGCAGCGGGGGGGAGGGAAGCTCCTACAATGAGCAGTTCTTC
- TRBJ2-7 - TRBV28 CASSQGALSYEQYF TGTGCCAGCAGTCAAGGGGCCCTCTCCTACGAGCAGTACTTC
- TRBJ1-2 TRBD1 TRBV3-1/TRBV3-2 CASSHPYWGDSPRGYTF TGTGCCAGCAGCCACCCCTACTGGGGGGACAGCCCGCGGGGCTACACCTTC
- TRBJ1-1 - TRBV7-9 CASTPGGVRGNTEAFF TGTGCCAGCACCCCGGGCGGGGTGCGAGGGAACACTGAAGCTTTCTTT
- TRBJ1-5 - TRBV5-1 CARVTDFGRPQHF TGCGCCAGAGTGACAGACTTCGGGCGGCCCCAGCATTTT
few TRBJ1-6 - TRBV30 CAWSVLGWTENSGSPLHF TGTGCCTGGAGTGTACTAGGCTGGACCGAAAACAGCGGTTCACCCCTCCACTTT
- TRBJ2-5 - TRBV5-1 CASRGPQETQYF TGCGCCAGCAGGGGGCCCCAAGAGACCCAGTACTTC
few TRBJ1-2 - TRBV9 CASSVGRSSYGYTF TGTGCCAGCAGCGTAGGCAGGTCAAGCTATGGCTACACCTTC
once TRBJ2-1 - TRBV18 CASSPVKKGFLSSKACNEQFF TGTGCCAGCTCACCAGTTAAGAAGGGGTTTTTATCTTCCAAGGCGTGCAATGAGCAGTTCTTC
- TRBJ1-1 - TRBV7-2 CASILGQGLYAEAFF TGTGCCAGCATCCTAGGGCAGGGGCTTTATGCTGAAGCTTTCTTT
- TRBJ1-1 - TRBV28 CASSLLRLDSTEAFF TGTGCCAGCAGTTTATTACGTTTGGACTCTACTGAAGCTTTCTTT
once TRBJ2-7 TRBD1 TRBV9 CASSSGQGAYEQYF TGTGCCAGCAGCTCGGGACAGGGGGCCTACGAGCAGTACTTC
- TRBJ1-4 - TRBV5-3 CARSSIEVSNEKLFF TGTGCCAGAAGCAGCATTGAAGTGAGTAATGAAAAACTGTTTTTT
- TRBJ1-2 - TRBV6-1 CASSERVGNYGYTF TGTGCCAGCAGTGAGAGGGTAGGAAACTATGGCTACACCTTC
- TRBJ2-7 - TRBV10-3 CAISDPGGWGESDYEQYF TGTGCCATCAGTGACCCCGGGGGATGGGGGGAGAGTGACTACGAGCAGTACTTC
once TRBJ2-5 - TRBV18 CASSPSSQETQYF TGTGCCAGCTCACCTAGCAGCCAAGAGACCCAGTACTTC
- TRBJ1-1 - TRBV2 CASSDLGPGTEAFF TGTGCCAGCAGTGACCTGGGTCCGGGCACTGAAGCTTTCTTT
- TRBJ2-5 TRBD1 TRBV15 CATSTGGSGSRETQYF TGTGCCACCAGCACAGGGGGCTCGGGGTCCCGAGAGACCCAGTACTTC
- TRBJ1-6 - TRBV4-2 CASSQGIVEGNSPLHF TGTGCCAGCAGCCAAGGAATTGTGGAGGGGAATTCACCCCTCCACTTT
- TRBJ1-1 - TRBV10-3 CAISESTDRIEAFF TGTGCCATCAGTGAGTCAACAGACAGGATTGAAGCTTTCTTT
- TRBJ1-3 - TRBV30 CACPGRESGNTIYF TGTGCCTGTCCCGGGAGAGAGTCAGGAAACACCATATATTTT
- TRBJ1-2 TRBD1 TRBV3-1/TRBV3-2 CASSQDLTGGAVGYTF TGTGCCAGCAGCCAAGATCTTACAGGGGGCGCGGTTGGCTACACCTTC
- TRBJ1-5 - TRBV28 CASSLTYPGQPQHF TGTGCCAGCAGTTTAACCTACCCGGGTCAGCCCCAGCATTTT
- TRBJ2-7 TRBD2 TRBV27 CASSLSILTSGESYEQYF TGTGCCAGCAGTTTATCCATCTTGACTAGCGGGGAATCCTACGAGCAGTACTTC
- TRBJ1-5 - TRBV20-1 CSASFLQVQHF TGCAGTGCTAGTTTTCTCCAGGTCCAGCATTTT
- TRBJ1-5 - TRBV24-1 CATSERGGSNQPQHF TGTGCCACCAGTGAAAGGGGGGGAAGCAATCAGCCCCAGCATTTT
- TRBJ1-4 - TRBV21-1 CASSKEEGETNEKLFF TGTGCCAGCAGCAAAGAAGAGGGTGAAACTAATGAAAAACTGTTTTTT
- TRBJ2-7 TRBD1 TRBV29-1 CSGQGGNSYEQYF TGCAGCGGACAGGGGGGGAACTCCTACGAGCAGTACTTC
- TRBJ1-2 - TRBV28 CASSLYTNYGYTF TGTGCCAGCAGTTTATATACTAACTATGGCTACACCTTC
- TRBJ2-1 - TRBV19 CASRSPVLGTYNEQFF TGTGCCAGTAGATCGCCGGTACTAGGGACCTACAATGAGCAGTTCTTC
once TRBJ2-7 TRBD2 TRBV27 CASSFTAGVAGEQYF TGTGCCAGCAGTTTCACAGCGGGAGTCGCGGGCGAGCAGTACTTC